These 21 T cell receptor beta chains were all obtained from the same sample, sequenced in a study of T cells after yellow fever vaccination. TCRdb re-called the 5' RACE reads through MiXCR, storing one row per CDR3 protein. The table shows hundreds of thousands of distinct CDR3 sequences, with approximately 4% occurring only once. The input for sequencing was PBMCs, taken 5 days after the yellow fever booster vaccination. These receptors were obtained from a man aged 18 to 30 who received the YFV17D yellow fever vaccine.

This clonotype was seen only a few times. The chain carries TRBV10-1 and TRBJ2-3, with D possibly TRBD1 on 6 matching bases. The germline V gene encodes CDR1 WNHNN and CDR2 SYGVQD (reference sequence). Trimming shortened V by 0 bases and J by 0 bases, and 10 bases separated the two germline ends. This CDR3 region has 16 residues. CDR3 sequence: CASSESGTPSTDTQYF. The CDR3 DNA follows: TGCGCCAGCAGTGAGTCCGGGACACCTAGCACAGATACGCAGTATTTT.

This clonotype has a handful of counts. The rearrangement links TRBV15 to TRBJ1-3; possibly TRBD1 for D (5 bases). The germline V gene has CDR1 LNHNV and CDR2 YYDKDF (reference sequence). Trimming left V 0 bases short and J 4 bases short, with 13 bases between. The CDR3 runs to 16 residues. DNA of the CDR3: TGTGCCACCAGCAGAGATCTGGGACCAGGGGGAAACACCATATATTTT. Residues: CATSRDLGPGGNTIYF.

The chain employs TRBV13 and TRBJ2-2; the D gene could be TRBD1 or TRBD2 (5 bases each). Trimming removed 6 bases from V and 2 bases from J, with 13 bases in between. Germline V gene sequence: CDR1 PRHDT, CDR2 FYEKMQ (reference sequence). This CDR3 has 15 residues. CDR3 amino acids: CASRRAGTNTGELFF. The CDR3 nucleotides read TGTGCCAGCAGAAGAGCCGGGACCAACACCGGGGAGCTGTTTTTT.

This clonotype was recorded a few times. The chain employs TRBV10-3 and TRBJ1-5, with 7 nucleotides matching TRBD1. The CDR3 sequence is 15 residues long. From germline, CDR1 is ENHRY and CDR2 SYGVKD. With V trimmed by 6 bases and J by 1 base, 6 bases remained unmatched. The CDR3: CAIRGTEGSNQPQHF. The CDR3, as DNA: TGTGCCATCAGGGGGACAGAGGGAAGCAATCAGCCCCAGCATTTT.

The sample holds a few counts of this clonotype. The chain carries TRBV28 and TRBJ1-4, with D hard to call. This CDR3 has 11 amino acids. From germline, CDR1 is MDHEN and CDR2 SYDVKM. V lost 7 bases and J 4 bases, leaving 4 bases between the germline ends. In DNA form, the CDR3 reads TGTGCCAGCAAGGGTAATGAAAAACTGTTTTTT. It translates to CASKGNEKLFF.

The gene calls are TRBV2 and TRBJ1-2; D call uncertain. The CDR3 spans 12 residues. Germline V gene lookup returns CDR1 SNHLY and CDR2 FYNNEI. Here the CDR3 reads CASAGDEEGYTF. The CDR3 bases are TGTGCTAGCGCCGGGGATGAGGAGGGCTACACCTTC.

The genes are TRBV25-1 and TRBJ2-1; a weak D match, TRBD1 (5 bases). V was pared by 2 bases and J by 9 bases, with 14 bases between. Germline CDR1 MGHDK, CDR2 SYGVNS. The CDR3 covers 14 residues. The CDR3 is CASSEGGGAFEQFF. CDR3 nucleotide sequence: TGTGCCAGCAGTGAAGGTGGTGGGGCTTTTGAGCAGTTCTTC.

This clonotype was counted between two and nine times. This chain links TRBV12-3 or TRBV12-4 with TRBJ2-2; possible D gene TRBD1, 6 bases. The length of the CDR3 is 13 residues. The germline V and J ends were trimmed by 8 bases and 3 bases, with 10 bases remaining between them. CDR3 bases: TGTGCCAGCGGGGACAAGTACACCGGGGAGCTGTTTTTT. It specifies CASGDKYTGELFF.

J is TRBJ1-2 and V is TRBV7-9; 9 nucleotides line up with TRBD1. V lost 7 bases, J lost 2 bases, and 5 bases stayed unmatched. Germline V gives CDR1 SEHNR, CDR2 FQNEAQ (reference sequence). The CDR3 has 14 residues. As DNA, the CDR3 is TGTGCCAGCAACACGGGACAGGGCAACTATGGCTACACCTTC. Its translation is CASNTGQGNYGYTF.

This clonotype was detected a few times. The V call is TRBV15, the J call TRBJ1-6; D gene uncertain. The CDR3 consists of 14 residues. Trimming cost V 0 bases and J 5 bases, with 5 bases left between them. Germline lookup yields CDR1 LNHNV and CDR2 YYDKDF (reference sequence). This CDR3 reads CATSRDRDNSPLHF. DNA of the CDR3: TGTGCCACCAGCAGAGATCGGGATAATTCACCCCTCCACTTT.

The chain uses TRBV5-1 and TRBJ1-5, with unresolved D. Germline V gives CDR1 SGHRS, CDR2 YFSETQ. V shed 0 bases and J shed 0 bases, with 10 bases lying between them. The CDR3 sequence is 16 residues long. CDR3 nucleotide sequence: TGCGCCAGCAGCTTGGACCCAGGATATAGCAATCAGCCCCAGCATTTT. The encoded protein is CASSLDPGYSNQPQHF. The entire variable domain, with the rest obtained from reference TRBV5-1 and TRBJ1-5, is as follows: KAGVTQTPRYLIKTRGQQVTLSCSPISGHRSVSWYQQTPGQGLQFLFEYFSETQRNKGNFPGRFSGRQFSNSRSEMNVSTLELGDSALYLCASSLDPGYSNQPQHFGDGTRLSIL.

The chain uses TRBV7-8 and TRBJ1-2, with D unclear. CDR3 length equals 17 residues. Trimming shortened V by 5 bases and J by 0 bases, and 19 bases separated the two germline ends. From germline, CDR1 is SGHVS and CDR2 FQNEAQ. In DNA, the CDR3 is TGTGCCAGCAGCCCCCCGGGCTCCGGTGGGGCTAACTATGGCTACACCTTC. This gives the protein CASSPPGSGGANYGYTF.

The chain has TRBV20-1 and TRBJ2-1, with D tentatively TRBD1 (5 bases). The V gene's germline CDR1 is DFQATT and CDR2 SNEGSKA (reference sequence). The CDR3 contains 14 residues. V dropped 6 bases and J dropped 8 bases, with 20 bases sitting between them. CDR3 region: CSATGFKGLDEQFF. The CDR3 DNA reads TGCAGTGCCACCGGTTTTAAGGGGCTTGATGAGCAGTTCTTC.

J is TRBJ2-1 and V is TRBV7-2; 12 bases map to TRBD2. Trimming took 7 bases from V and 9 from J; bases not matched to a gene: 10. Germline V gene lookup returns CDR1 SGHTA and CDR2 FQGNSA. The length of the CDR3 is 15 residues. CDR3 protein: CASTPAASGGGEQFF. The CDR3 coding sequence is TGTGCCAGCACCCCGGCGGCTAGCGGGGGGGGTGAGCAGTTCTTC.

This clonotype appeared a few times. V is TRBV7-2 and J is TRBJ2-6; D gene uncertain. V dropped 9 bases and J dropped 4 bases, with 13 bases sitting between them. The CDR3 is 14 amino acids. Germline V gene sequence: CDR1 SGHTA, CDR2 FQGNSA. As DNA, the CDR3 is TGTGCCAGTTCAGTTACCTCCGGGGCCAACGTCCTGACTTTC. Translating it yields CASSVTSGANVLTF.

This clonotype showed up just a few times. The chain recombines TRBV6-6 with TRBJ1-6; 8 bases line up with TRBD1. Germline CDR1 and CDR2: MNHNY and SVGAGI (reference sequence). This CDR3 has 14 residues. Trimming at V came to 6 bases and at J to 9 bases, leaving 7 bases not matched to a gene. The CDR3 loop is CASSTQGGASPLHF. CDR3 in DNA: TGTGCCAGCAGCACACAGGGGGGAGCTTCACCCCTCCACTTT.

The chain has TRBV5-4 and TRBJ2-3; 14 bases match TRBD2. V lost 4 bases and J lost 6; bases outside the gene matches: 4. The CDR3 loop spans 15 amino acids. The germline gives CDR1 SGHNT, CDR2 YYREEE (reference sequence). CDR3 protein: CASSLGLAGDDTQYF. As DNA, the CDR3 is TGTGCCAGCAGCCTGGGACTAGCGGGGGACGATACGCAGTATTTT.

The chain combines TRBV7-9 with TRBJ2-2; 9 bases agree with TRBD2. This CDR3 has 14 residues. The germline V gene has CDR1 SEHNR and CDR2 FQNEAQ (reference sequence). Trimming cost V 7 bases and J 3 bases; bases outside gene matches: 3. The CDR3 loop is CASTRGGDTGELFF. For the CDR3, the DNA is TGTGCCAGCACGCGGGGGGGCGACACCGGGGAGCTGTTTTTT.

This clonotype has ten or more counts. The chain joins TRBV4-3 to TRBJ1-2; tentative D call: TRBD1 (5 bases). The CDR3 totals 16 residues. Germline assignment: CDR1 LGHNA and CDR2 YSLEER. V lost 0 bases to trimming and J lost 5 bases, with 16 bases between them. As DNA, the CDR3 is TGCGCCAGCAGCCAAGAAGTTGCGGGGGGTGGTTATGGCTACACCTTC. Its protein is CASSQEVAGGGYGYTF.

This clonotype was seen a few times. The chain is built from TRBV4-1 and TRBJ1-1; D call uncertain. Germline CDR1 MGHRA, CDR2 YSYEKL. The V gene lost 1 base and the J gene lost 6 bases, with 6 bases spanning the gap. The CDR3 has 12 residues. The CDR3 DNA follows: TGCGCCAGCAGCCAAGTTGGATCTGAAGCTTTCTTT. Its protein product is CASSQVGSEAFF.

This sequence joins TRBV9 and TRBJ2-7, with TRBD2 matching 10 bases. The length of the CDR3 is 15 residues. V trimming: 2 bases; J trimming: 2 bases; junction bases outside the gene matches: 4. Germline values: CDR1 SGDLS, CDR2 YYNGEE. CDR3: CASSVSGGPPYEQYF. The CDR3 DNA is TGTGCCAGCAGCGTTAGCGGGGGGCCGCCCTACGAGCAGTACTTC. Supplemented by reference TRBV9 and TRBJ2-7, the full variable domain reads DSGVTQTPKHLITATGQRVTLRCSPRSGDLSVYWYQQSLDQGLQFLIQYYNGEERAKGNILERFSAQQFPDLHSELNLSSLELGDSALYFCASSVSGGPPYEQYFGPGTRLTVT.